The following is a T cell receptor beta chain sequence with its context. The sample originates from a study of blood T cell repertoires in COVID-19. Study information: Sites across the United States, Italy and Spain contributed samples from acute and convalescent COVID-19. PBMCs, B-cell-depleted T cells, or T cells were the source of the cDNA or gDNA that made up the material.

The V gene lost 3 bases and the J gene lost 8 bases, with 10 bases spanning the gap. The CDR3 runs 13 residues. TCRdb's table, derived via immunoSEQ multiplex PCR, lists solely in-frame clones and lacks some. The table includes about 60,000 clones, 70% to 90% detected once. The gene calls are TRBV12-3 or TRBV12-4 and TRBJ1-4; D is unresolved. The sequenced sample consisted of peripheral blood. The sequence came from a man in his 70s with acute or convalescent COVID-19. The CDR3 region has the DNA TGTGCCAGCAGTTTTCAGACAACCGAAAAACTGTTTTTT. Protein: CASSFQTTEKLFF.